The 23 T cell receptor beta chains reported below all come from one sample, sequenced in a study of cytomegalovirus exposure and HLA in healthy donors. The PCR used 60 Vbeta and 13 Jbeta primers. Using immunoSEQ multiplex PCR, the repertoire was profiled, and TCRdb retains in-frame clones only, with some absent. The data show about 62,000 clones, and the top ten clones hold under 7%. The sample comprised PBMCs. The source is a man aged 25-45 years in good health and CMV-seropositive.

The chain couples TRBV27 to TRBJ2-4; 10 bases fit TRBD1. V was clipped by 4 bases and J by 9 bases; unmatched bases: 12. The germline CDR1 and CDR2 sequences are MNHEY and SMNVEV (reference sequence). The CDR3 sequence is 16 residues long. The CDR3 sequence is CASSSAGTGDRGIQYF. The CDR3 DNA is TGTGCCAGCAGTTCCGCCGGGACAGGGGATCGGGGCATTCAGTACTTC.

The rearrangement joins TRBV5-1 to TRBJ1-2; D uncertain. Germline-derived CDR1 and CDR2 are SGHRS and YFSETQ. The CDR3 covers 12 residues. Trimming pared 6 bases from V and 4 bases from J, leaving 10 bases between. The CDR3 region is CASKASPYGYTF. Here the CDR3 DNA reads TGCGCCAGCAAAGCCTCACCCTATGGCTACACCTTC.

The genes are TRBV5-4 and TRBJ1-1; D is unresolved. The CDR3 loop spans 14 amino acids. CDR1 and CDR2 (germline): SGHNT, YYREEE (reference sequence). V was clipped by 2 bases and J by 4 bases, with 12 bases between them. For the CDR3, the DNA is TGTGCCAGCAGCTTCGGAGGATTGGTCACTGAAGCTTTCTTT. Its protein product is CASSFGGLVTEAFF.

V usage is TRBV4-2 and J usage is TRBJ1-4, with TRBD1 matching 7 bases. The V segment lost 3 bases and the J segment 4 bases; nucleotides outside the gene matches: 5. The CDR3 length is 15 residues. Germline V CDR1 and CDR2: LGHNA, YNFKEQ. The DNA for the CDR3 is TGTGCCAGCAGCCAGGAACAGGGGATTAATGAAAAACTGTTTTTT. Its protein product is CASSQEQGINEKLFF.

The chain has TRBV9 and TRBJ1-4, with 9 nucleotides matching TRBD1. The CDR3 is made up of 16 amino acids. The ends lost 3 bases at V and 4 bases at J; junction bases unmatched: 7. Germline assignment: CDR1 SGDLS and CDR2 YYNGEE. CDR3 DNA: TGTGCCAGCAGCGCGACCGGGACAGGGATTAATGAAAAACTGTTTTTT. The encoded protein is CASSATGTGINEKLFF.

This chain connects TRBV27 to TRBJ2-1; 8 nucleotides align to TRBD2. The germline gives CDR1 MNHEY, CDR2 SMNVEV (reference sequence). The CDR3 loop spans 16 amino acids. V shed 5 bases and J 4 bases; nucleotides not matched to a gene: 10. CDR3 sequence (DNA): TGTGCCAGCAGTCTCACATTAGCGGGACTGTACAATGAGCAGTTCTTC. It encodes CASSLTLAGLYNEQFF.

V and J are TRBV29-1 and TRBJ2-1, with a weak D call TRBD2 (7 bases). CDR3 length: 16 amino acids. V dropped 0 bases and J dropped 0 bases, with 12 bases sitting between them. Germline CDR1 SQVTM, CDR2 ANQGSEA. CDR3 region: CSVEDWGGRSYNEQFF. The CDR3, as DNA: TGCAGCGTTGAAGATTGGGGGGGGCGCTCCTACAATGAGCAGTTCTTC.

The chain recombines TRBV29-1 with TRBJ2-3; 7 nucleotides agree with TRBD1. Germline CDR1 is SQVTM and CDR2 is ANQGSEA. J was trimmed by 4 bases and V by 7 bases; bases with no gene match: 20. This CDR3 is 17 amino acids long. The CDR3 nucleotides are TGCAGCGCACGGGACAGCATAGACTCGAGCCGCGCAGATACGCAGTATTTT. It yields the protein CSARDSIDSSRADTQYF.

The V and J genes are TRBV6-6 and TRBJ1-2, with 9 bases lining up with TRBD1. The trim removed 2 bases at V and 7 bases at J, leaving 11 bases unmatched. Germline V lookup: CDR1 MNHNY, CDR2 SVGAGI (reference sequence). CDR3 size: 16 residues. CDR3: CASSYGTGFYSSGYTF. CDR3 in DNA: TGTGCCAGCAGTTACGGGACAGGGTTCTACTCCAGTGGCTACACCTTC.

Of note for this clone: The germline gene is not matched at one end of the junction; a read error may be the cause. The chain links TRBV7-7 to TRBJ2-5; no firm D call. The germline CDR1 and CDR2 sequences are SSHAT and FNYEAQ (reference sequence). The CDR3 has 13 residues. CDR3 residues: CASSPRVQETQYF. In nucleotides, the CDR3 is TGTGCTAGCAGCCCCCGGGTCCAAGAGACCCAGTACTTC.

This chain links TRBV19 with TRBJ2-7, with a weak D call TRBD2 (6 bases). CDR1 LNHDA and CDR2 SQIVND come from the germline V gene (reference sequence). Trimming left V 6 bases short and J 6 bases short, with 15 bases between. The CDR3 is 13 residues long. CDR3 coding DNA: TGTGCCAGTAGCCAGGGAATGGGAGGCGAGCAGTACTTC. It translates to CASSQGMGGEQYF.

This chain connects TRBV7-9 to TRBJ1-5; 9 bases map to TRBD1. Germline lookup yields CDR1 SEHNR and CDR2 FQNEAQ (reference sequence). The CDR3 is 15 residues long. J lost 4 bases, V lost 5 bases, and 6 bases had no gene match. DNA for the CDR3: TGTGCCAGCAGCCCGGGACAGGGCGGAAATCAGCCCCAGCATTTT. It translates to CASSPGQGGNQPQHF.

The V gene is TRBV27, the J gene TRBJ2-3; tentatively, D is TRBD2 (6 bases). This CDR3 spans 14 amino acids. V was clipped by 7 bases and J by 6 bases, with 17 bases between them. CDR1 MNHEY and CDR2 SMNVEV come from the germline V gene (reference sequence). CDR3 sequence (DNA): TGTGCCAGCAACCCCCGGACTACGAGTGATACGCAGTATTTT. Translating gives CASNPRTTSDTQYF.

The chain links TRBV10-3 to TRBJ1-2, with 8 bases identical to TRBD1. With 1 base clipped from V and 9 bases from J, the junction kept 13 bases outside the gene matches. Germline V lookup: CDR1 ENHRY, CDR2 SYGVKD. The CDR3 sequence is 16 residues long. The CDR3 loop reads CAISELPGQVLTSYTF. The CDR3 nucleotides are TGTGCCATCAGTGAGTTACCGGGACAGGTTTTAACGAGCTACACCTTC.

This chain connects TRBV4-2 to TRBJ1-2; 8 bases are shared with TRBD1. Germline loops: CDR1 LGHNA, CDR2 YNFKEQ. This CDR3 is built from 14 residues. Trimming at V came to 2 bases and at J to 4 bases, leaving 3 bases not matched to a gene. The CDR3 sequence is CASSQPGTGYGYTF. CDR3 DNA sequence: TGTGCCAGCAGCCAACCTGGGACAGGCTATGGCTACACCTTC.

The gene calls are TRBV19 and TRBJ1-1; 8 bases map to TRBD1. Per germline, CDR1 LNHDA and CDR2 SQIVND (reference sequence). This CDR3 has 17 amino acids. The junction had 18 bases not matched to a gene; V was cut back by 8 bases and J by 4 bases. The CDR3 coding sequence is TGTGCCAGTTCCTTTTATGGGCAGGGGGCGCTTGCCACTGAAGCTTTCTTT. Its translation is CASSFYGQGALATEAFF.

The chain joins TRBV6-5 to TRBJ2-1, with TRBD2 matching 11 bases. The CDR3 consists of 15 residues. Germline trimming cut 5 bases from V and 10 bases from J; bases unmatched to any gene: 10. Germline assignment: CDR1 MNHEY and CDR2 SVGAGI. The CDR3 spells CASSQSSGGLSEQFF. The CDR3 DNA reads as TGTGCCAGCAGTCAGTCTAGCGGGGGGCTCTCGGAGCAGTTCTTC.

This sequence joins TRBV6-1 and TRBJ2-7, with D maybe TRBD2 (6 bases). Germline V gene data show CDR1 as MNHNS and CDR2 as SASEGT. The V and J ends lost 5 bases and 6 bases respectively, with 17 bases between them. This CDR3 is built from 14 residues. The CDR3 sequence: CASSPGRGSIEQYF. The CDR3, as DNA: TGTGCCAGCAGTCCAGGGCGGGGTTCGATCGAGCAGTACTTC.

The chain couples TRBV19 to TRBJ1-5; no clear D. The CDR3 is 13 residues long. V was trimmed by 3 bases and J by 5 bases, leaving 8 bases between them. From germline, CDR1 is LNHDA and CDR2 SQIVND (reference sequence). The CDR3 protein is CASSILTYQPQHF. In nucleotides, the CDR3 is TGTGCCAGTAGTATCTTGACTTATCAGCCCCAGCATTTT.

DNA of the CDR3: TGTGCCAGCTCACCACCGGGCAGGGGGAATCGGAGAGATACGCAGTATTTT. Translating it yields CASSPPGRGNRRDTQYF. The rearrangement links TRBV18 to TRBJ2-3; 7 bases agree with TRBD1. CDR1 is KGHSH and CDR2 is LQKENI in the germline V gene. The junction had 11 bases not matched to a gene; V was cut back by 0 bases and J by 5 bases. The CDR3 length is 17 residues.

The chain links TRBV7-6 to TRBJ1-4; TRBD1 agrees at 8 bases. Germline CDR1 SGHVS, CDR2 FNYEAQ. The CDR3 loop spans 14 amino acids. V was clipped by 5 bases and J by 13 bases; unmatched bases: 12. The CDR3 loop is CASSNSETGGSLFF. The CDR3 region has the DNA TGTGCCAGCAGCAACTCCGAAACAGGGGGATCACTGTTTTTT.

This chain connects TRBV7-9 to TRBJ1-2; a weak D match, TRBD1 (5 bases). CDR1 and CDR2 (germline): SEHNR, FQNEAQ (reference sequence). CDR3 length: 13 amino acids. V lost 2 bases, J lost 3 bases, and 7 bases lay in between. Here the CDR3 reads CASSLQGDYGYTF. In nucleotides, the CDR3 is TGTGCCAGCAGCTTACAGGGTGACTATGGCTACACCTTC.

The CDR3 region has the DNA TGTGCCTGGGAGCCCGGGACAGGGAAGAACGAGCAGTACTTC. Its translation is CAWEPGTGKNEQYF. The chain couples TRBV30 to TRBJ2-7; TRBD1 agrees at 9 bases. CDR1 and CDR2 (germline): GTSNPN, SVGIG (reference sequence). Trimming took 5 bases from V and 5 from J; bases not matched to a gene: 10. This CDR3 spans 14 amino acids.